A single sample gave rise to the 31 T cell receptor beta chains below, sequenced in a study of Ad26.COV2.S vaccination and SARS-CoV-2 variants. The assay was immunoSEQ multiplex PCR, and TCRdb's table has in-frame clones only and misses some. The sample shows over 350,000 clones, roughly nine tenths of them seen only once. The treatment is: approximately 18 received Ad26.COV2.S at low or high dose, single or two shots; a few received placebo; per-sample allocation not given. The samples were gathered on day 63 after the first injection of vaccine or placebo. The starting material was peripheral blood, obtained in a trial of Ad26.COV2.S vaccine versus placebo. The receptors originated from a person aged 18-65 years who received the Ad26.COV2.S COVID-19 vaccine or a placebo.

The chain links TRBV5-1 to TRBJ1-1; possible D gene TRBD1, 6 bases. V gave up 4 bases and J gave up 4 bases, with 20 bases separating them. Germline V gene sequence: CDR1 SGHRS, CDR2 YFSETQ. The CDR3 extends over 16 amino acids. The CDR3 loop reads CASSAADFTGTTEAFF. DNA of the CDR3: TGCGCCAGCAGCGCGGCGGATTTCACAGGGACCACTGAAGCTTTCTTT.

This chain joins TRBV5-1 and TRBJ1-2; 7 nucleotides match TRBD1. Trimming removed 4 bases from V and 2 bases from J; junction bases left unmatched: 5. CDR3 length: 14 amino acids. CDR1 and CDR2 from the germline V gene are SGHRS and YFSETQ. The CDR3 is CASSPKTGNYGYTF. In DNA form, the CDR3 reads TGCGCCAGCAGCCCAAAGACAGGGAACTATGGCTACACCTTC.

The DNA of the CDR3 is TGCGCCAGCAGCCTGACAGGGGCTTCTAACTATGGCTACACCTTC. Its translation is CASSLTGASNYGYTF. The J gene is TRBJ1-2, the V gene TRBV5-1; 8 nucleotides line up with TRBD1. Germline CDR1 SGHRS, CDR2 YFSETQ. The CDR3 is 15 amino acids. V was pared by 4 bases and J by 0 bases, with 5 bases of the junction left unmatched. The complete variable domain, with remaining parts taken from reference TRBV5-1 and TRBJ1-2, reads KAGVTQTPRYLIKTRGQQVTLSCSPISGHRSVSWYQQTPGQGLQFLFEYFSETQRNKGNFPGRFSGRQFSNSRSEMNVSTLELGDSALYLCASSLTGASNYGYTFGSGTRLTVV.

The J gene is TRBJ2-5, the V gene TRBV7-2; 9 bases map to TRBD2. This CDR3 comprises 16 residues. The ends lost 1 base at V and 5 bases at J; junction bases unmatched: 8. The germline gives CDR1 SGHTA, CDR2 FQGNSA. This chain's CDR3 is CASSLDLAGGLETQYF. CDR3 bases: TGTGCCAGCAGCTTAGATTTGGCGGGGGGGCTGGAGACCCAGTACTTC.

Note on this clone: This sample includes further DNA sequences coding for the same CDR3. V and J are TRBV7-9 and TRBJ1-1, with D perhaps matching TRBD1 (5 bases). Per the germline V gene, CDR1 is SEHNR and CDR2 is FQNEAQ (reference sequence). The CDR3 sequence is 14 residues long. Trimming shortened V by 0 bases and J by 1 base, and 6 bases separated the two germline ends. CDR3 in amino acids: CASSLAQGNTEAFF. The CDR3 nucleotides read TGTGCCAGCAGCTTAGCCCAGGGGAACACTGAAGCTTTCTTT.

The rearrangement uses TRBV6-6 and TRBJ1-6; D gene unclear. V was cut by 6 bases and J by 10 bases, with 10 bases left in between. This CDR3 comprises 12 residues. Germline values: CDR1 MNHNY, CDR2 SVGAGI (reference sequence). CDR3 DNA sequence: TGTGCCAGCAGCCCCCAAAACTCACCCCTCCACTTT. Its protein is CASSPQNSPLHF.

The chain's CDR3 is CASSQWQGAYEQYF. Written as DNA, the CDR3 is TGCGCCAGCAGCCAATGGCAGGGGGCATACGAGCAGTACTTC. The chain carries TRBV4-3 and TRBJ2-7; 8 nucleotides match TRBD1. The germline V gene encodes CDR1 LGHNA and CDR2 YSLEER. J lost 4 bases, V lost 2 bases, and 4 bases had no gene match. This CDR3 region has 14 residues.

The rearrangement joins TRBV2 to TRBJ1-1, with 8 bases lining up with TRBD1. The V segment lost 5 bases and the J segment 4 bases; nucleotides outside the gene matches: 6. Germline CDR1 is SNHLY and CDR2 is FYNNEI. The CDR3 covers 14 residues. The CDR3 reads CASSLQGGGTEAFF. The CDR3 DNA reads TGTGCCAGCAGTTTACAGGGGGGGGGCACTGAAGCTTTCTTT. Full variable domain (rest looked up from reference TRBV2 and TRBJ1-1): EPEVTQTPSHQVTQMGQEVILRCVPISNHLYFYWYRQILGQKVEFLVSFYNNEISEKSEIFDDQFSVERPDGSNFTLKIRSTKLEDSAMYFCASSLQGGGTEAFFGQGTRLTVV.

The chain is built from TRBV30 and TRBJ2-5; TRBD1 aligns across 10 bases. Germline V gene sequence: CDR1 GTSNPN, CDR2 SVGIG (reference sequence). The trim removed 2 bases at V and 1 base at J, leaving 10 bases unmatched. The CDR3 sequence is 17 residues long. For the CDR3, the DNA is TGTGCCTGGAGTAATAACCGGGACAGGGGCCTCCAAGAGACCCAGTACTTC. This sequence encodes CAWSNNRDRGLQETQYF.

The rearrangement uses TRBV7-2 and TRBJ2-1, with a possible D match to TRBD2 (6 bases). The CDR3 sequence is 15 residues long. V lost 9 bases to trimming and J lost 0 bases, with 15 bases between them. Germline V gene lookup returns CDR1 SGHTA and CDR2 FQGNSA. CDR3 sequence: CARGDSGSSYNEQFF. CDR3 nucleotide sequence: TGTGCCAGGGGGGATAGCGGCAGCTCCTACAATGAGCAGTTCTTC.

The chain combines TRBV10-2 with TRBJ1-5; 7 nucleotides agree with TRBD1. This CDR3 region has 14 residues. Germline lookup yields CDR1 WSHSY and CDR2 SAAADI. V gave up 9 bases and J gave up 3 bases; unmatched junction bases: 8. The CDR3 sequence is CASRDSLYNQPQHF. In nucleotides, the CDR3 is TGCGCCAGTCGGGACAGTTTGTACAATCAGCCCCAGCATTTT.

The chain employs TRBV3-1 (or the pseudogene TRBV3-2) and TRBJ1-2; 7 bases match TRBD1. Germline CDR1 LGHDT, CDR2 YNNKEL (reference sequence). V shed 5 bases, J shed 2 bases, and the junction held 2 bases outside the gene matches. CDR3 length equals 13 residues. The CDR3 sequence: CASSATGNYGYTF. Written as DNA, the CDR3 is TGTGCCAGCAGCGCGACAGGGAACTATGGCTACACCTTC.

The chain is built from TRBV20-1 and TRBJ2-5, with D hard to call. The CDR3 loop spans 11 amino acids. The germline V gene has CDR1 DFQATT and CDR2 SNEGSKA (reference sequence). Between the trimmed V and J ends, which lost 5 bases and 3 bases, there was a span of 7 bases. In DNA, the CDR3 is TGCAGTGCTCCGAGTAAAGAGACCCAGTACTTC. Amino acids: CSAPSKETQYF.

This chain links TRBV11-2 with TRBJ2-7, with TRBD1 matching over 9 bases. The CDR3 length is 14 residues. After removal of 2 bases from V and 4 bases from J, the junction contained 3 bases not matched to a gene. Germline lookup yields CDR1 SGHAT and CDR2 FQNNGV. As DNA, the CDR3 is TGTGCCAGCAGCTTAATACAGGGGGCATACGAGCAGTACTTC. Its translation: CASSLIQGAYEQYF.

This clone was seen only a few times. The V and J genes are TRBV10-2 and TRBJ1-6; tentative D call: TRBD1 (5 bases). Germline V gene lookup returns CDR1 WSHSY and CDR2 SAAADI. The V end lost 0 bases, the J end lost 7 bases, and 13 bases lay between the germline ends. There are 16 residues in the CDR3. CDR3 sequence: CASSESGGDRNSPLHF. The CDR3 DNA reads TGCGCCAGCAGTGAGTCGGGAGGGGATCGCAATTCACCCCTCCACTTT.

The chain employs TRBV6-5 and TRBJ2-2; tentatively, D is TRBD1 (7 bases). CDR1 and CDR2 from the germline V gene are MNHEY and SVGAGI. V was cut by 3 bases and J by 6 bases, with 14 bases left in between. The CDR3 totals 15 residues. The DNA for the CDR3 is TGTGCCAGCAGTTATGGAGGGGGCTGGCCCGGGGAGCTGTTTTTT. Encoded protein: CASSYGGGWPGELFF.

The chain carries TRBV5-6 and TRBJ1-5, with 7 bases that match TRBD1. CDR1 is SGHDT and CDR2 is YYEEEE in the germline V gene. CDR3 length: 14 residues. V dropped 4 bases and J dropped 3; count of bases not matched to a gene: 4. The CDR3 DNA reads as TGTGCCAGCAGCCGAGGGGGCTACAATCAGCCCCAGCATTTT. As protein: CASSRGGYNQPQHF.

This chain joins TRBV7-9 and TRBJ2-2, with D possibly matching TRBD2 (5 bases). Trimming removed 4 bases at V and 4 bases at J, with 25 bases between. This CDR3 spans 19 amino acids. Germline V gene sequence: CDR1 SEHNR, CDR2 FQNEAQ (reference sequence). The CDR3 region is CASSSYLTGRTKRTGELFF. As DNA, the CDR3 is TGTGCCAGCAGCTCGTACTTGACTGGGAGAACCAAACGCACCGGGGAGCTGTTTTTT.

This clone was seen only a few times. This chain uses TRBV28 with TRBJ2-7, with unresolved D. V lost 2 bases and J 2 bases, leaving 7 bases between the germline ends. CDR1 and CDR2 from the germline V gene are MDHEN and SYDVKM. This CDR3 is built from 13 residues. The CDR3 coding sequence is TGTGCCAGCAGTTTAGGCGGACCCTACGAGCAGTACTTC. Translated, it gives CASSLGGPYEQYF.

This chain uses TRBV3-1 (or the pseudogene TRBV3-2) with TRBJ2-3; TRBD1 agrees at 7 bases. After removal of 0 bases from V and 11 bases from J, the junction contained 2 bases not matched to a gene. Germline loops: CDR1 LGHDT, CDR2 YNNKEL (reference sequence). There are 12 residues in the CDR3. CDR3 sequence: CASSQDRDRQYF. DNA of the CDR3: TGTGCCAGCAGCCAAGACCGGGACAGGCAGTATTTT.

The CDR3 protein is CASSSPGASNYGYTF. Written as DNA, the CDR3 is TGTGCCAGCAGCTCCCCCGGGGCCTCTAACTATGGCTACACCTTC. The J gene is TRBJ1-2, the V gene TRBV7-2; tentatively, D is TRBD1 (5 bases). The CDR3 is 15 amino acids. Looked up from germline, CDR1 is SGHTA and CDR2 is FQGNSA. The V gene lost 4 bases and the J gene lost 0 bases, with 12 bases spanning the gap.

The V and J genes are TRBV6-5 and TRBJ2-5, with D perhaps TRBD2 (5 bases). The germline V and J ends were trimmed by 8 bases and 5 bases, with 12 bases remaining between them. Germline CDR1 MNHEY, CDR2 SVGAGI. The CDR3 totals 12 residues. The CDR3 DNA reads TGTGCCAGCTTAGCGTCCGGGGAGACCCAGTACTTC. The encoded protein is CASLASGETQYF.

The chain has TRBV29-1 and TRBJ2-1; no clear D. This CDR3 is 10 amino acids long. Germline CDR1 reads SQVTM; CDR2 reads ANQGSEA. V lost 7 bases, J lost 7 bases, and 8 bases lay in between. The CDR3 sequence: CSGERNEQFF. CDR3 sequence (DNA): TGCAGCGGGGAACGGAATGAGCAGTTCTTC.

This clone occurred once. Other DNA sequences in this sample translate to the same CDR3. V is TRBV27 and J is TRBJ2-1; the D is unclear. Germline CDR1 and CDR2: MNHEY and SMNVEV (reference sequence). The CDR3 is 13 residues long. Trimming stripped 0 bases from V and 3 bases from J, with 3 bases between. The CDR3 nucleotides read TGTGCCAGCAGTTTATCCCGCTACAATGAGCAGTTCTTC. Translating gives CASSLSRYNEQFF.

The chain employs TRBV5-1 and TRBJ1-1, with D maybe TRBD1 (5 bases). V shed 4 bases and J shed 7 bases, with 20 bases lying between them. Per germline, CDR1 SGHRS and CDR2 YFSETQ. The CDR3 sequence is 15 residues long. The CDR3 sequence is CASSPSWTQMGEAFF. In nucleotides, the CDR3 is TGCGCCAGCAGCCCCTCGTGGACACAGATGGGTGAAGCTTTCTTT.

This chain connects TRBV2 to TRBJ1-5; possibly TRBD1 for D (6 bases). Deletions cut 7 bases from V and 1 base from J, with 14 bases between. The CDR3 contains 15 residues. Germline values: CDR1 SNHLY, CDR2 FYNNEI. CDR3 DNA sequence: TGTGCCAGCAAATCAGGGGAGGGGAGCAATCAGCCCCAGCATTTT. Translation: CASKSGEGSNQPQHF.

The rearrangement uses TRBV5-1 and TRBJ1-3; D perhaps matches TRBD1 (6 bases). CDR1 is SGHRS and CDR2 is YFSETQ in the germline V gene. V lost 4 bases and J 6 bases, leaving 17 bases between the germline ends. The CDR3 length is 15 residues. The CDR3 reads CASSPTGYDENTIYF. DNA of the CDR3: TGCGCCAGCAGCCCGACAGGTTACGACGAAAACACCATATATTTT.

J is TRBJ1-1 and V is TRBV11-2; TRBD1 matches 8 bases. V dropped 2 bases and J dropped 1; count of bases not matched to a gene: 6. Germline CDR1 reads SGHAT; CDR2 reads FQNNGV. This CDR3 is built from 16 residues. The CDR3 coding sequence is TGTGCCAGCAGCTTACCTCGGACAGGGTCGAACACTGAAGCTTTCTTT. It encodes CASSLPRTGSNTEAFF.

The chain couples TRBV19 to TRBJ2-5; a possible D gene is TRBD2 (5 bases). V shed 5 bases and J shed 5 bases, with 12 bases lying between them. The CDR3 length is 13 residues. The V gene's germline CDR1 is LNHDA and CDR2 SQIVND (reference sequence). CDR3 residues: CASSSGFRETQYF. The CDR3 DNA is TGTGCCAGTAGTTCGGGGTTTCGGGAGACCCAGTACTTC.

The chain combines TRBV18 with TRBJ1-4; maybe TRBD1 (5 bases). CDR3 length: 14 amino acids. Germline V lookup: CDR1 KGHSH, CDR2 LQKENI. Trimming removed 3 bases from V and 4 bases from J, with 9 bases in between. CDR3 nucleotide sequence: TGTGCCAGCTCACCGGGACGGAATAATGAAAAACTGTTTTTT. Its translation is CASSPGRNNEKLFF.

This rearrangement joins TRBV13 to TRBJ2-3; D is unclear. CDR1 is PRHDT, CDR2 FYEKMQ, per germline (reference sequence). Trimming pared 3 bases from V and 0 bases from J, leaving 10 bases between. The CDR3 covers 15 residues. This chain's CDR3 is CASSLWQTSTDTQYF. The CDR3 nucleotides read TGTGCCAGCAGCTTGTGGCAGACTAGCACAGATACGCAGTATTTT.